This is a list of T cell receptor beta chains from one sample in a study of blood T cell repertoires in COVID-19. Generated by immunoSEQ multiplex PCR, the TCRdb table keeps only in-frame clones and is missing some. This sample carries around 150,000 clones, 80% to 90% of them seen once, and the ten largest clones take under 3.5%. The sample consisted of peripheral blood. The receptor set was obtained from a woman in her sixties with active COVID-19. CDR3s leave out the opening cysteine and the closing phenylalanine or tryptophan.

J gene: TRBJ2-5; V gene: TRBV7-2; CDR3 protein: ASSLEASRFY
J gene: TRBJ1-3; V gene: TRBV30; CDR3 protein: AWSVAGAAGNTIY
J gene: TRBJ1-2; V gene: TRBV19; CDR3 protein: ASLGQGYGYT
J gene: TRBJ1-2; V gene: TRBV5-1; CDR3 protein: ASSSDRDGYT
J gene: TRBJ1-5; V gene: TRBV7-2; CDR3 protein: ASSLGGAGQPQH
J gene: TRBJ2-7; V gene: TRBV14; CDR3 protein: ASTTSAGLSYEQY
J gene: TRBJ2-7; V gene: TRBV29-1; CDR3 protein: SVEETSISHEQY
J gene: TRBJ1-4; V gene: TRBV6-5; CDR3 protein: ASREGATNEKLF
J gene: TRBJ2-6; V gene: TRBV7-2; CDR3 protein: ASSPRVAGSSGANVLT
J gene: TRBJ1-2; V gene: TRBV28; CDR3 protein: ASTTTPGQRTPGYGYT
J gene: TRBJ1-3; V gene: TRBV10-3; CDR3 protein: AIRETGGGNTIY
J gene: TRBJ2-7; V gene: TRBV19; CDR3 protein: ASTSLAGGRHEQY
J gene: TRBJ1-3; V gene: TRBV11-2; CDR3 protein: ASSFLGGSSGNTIY
J gene: TRBJ2-2; V gene: TRBV6-2/TRBV6-3; CDR3 protein: ASSGPMGSPTFTGELF
J gene: TRBJ2-5; V gene: TRBV30; CDR3 protein: AWSPGQGGETQY
J gene: TRBJ2-2; V gene: TRBV5-1; CDR3 protein: ASSRLAATNTGELF
J gene: TRBJ2-1; V gene: TRBV12-3/TRBV12-4; CDR3 protein: ASTQTLSNEQF
J gene: TRBJ1-5; V gene: TRBV5-6; CDR3 protein: ASSLGSRHQWPQH
J gene: TRBJ2-7; V gene: TRBV27; CDR3 protein: ASSLLGGPIYEQY
J gene: TRBJ2-1; V gene: TRBV28; CDR3 protein: ASSPPRLADLNNEQF
J gene: TRBJ2-3; V gene: TRBV29-1; CDR3 protein: SVETGLGTDTQY
J gene: TRBJ1-6; V gene: TRBV5-8; CDR3 protein: ASSRVPGQGTPLH
J gene: TRBJ1-1; V gene: TRBV3-1/TRBV3-2; CDR3 protein: ASRGGTEAF
J gene: TRBJ1-5; V gene: TRBV3-1/TRBV3-2; CDR3 protein: ASSPTPGGSNQPQH
J gene: TRBJ2-1; V gene: TRBV20-1; CDR3 protein: SASPKSQF
J gene: TRBJ1-5; V gene: TRBV19; CDR3 protein: ASSLGDSNQPQH
J gene: TRBJ2-3; V gene: TRBV5-4; CDR3 protein: ASSLGGLAGEKGDTQY
J gene: TRBJ2-2; V gene: TRBV4-1; CDR3 protein: ASSQDRVAGELF
J gene: TRBJ2-7; V gene: TRBV5-6; CDR3 protein: ASSPVAVASYEQY
J gene: TRBJ2-4; V gene: TRBV3-1/TRBV3-2; CDR3 protein: ASSQGAGPKNIQY
J gene: TRBJ2-7; V gene: TRBV7-9; CDR3 protein: ASSTRQSPPYEQY
J gene: TRBJ2-7; V gene: TRBV20-1; CDR3 protein: STNRAYEQY
J gene: TRBJ2-5; V gene: TRBV5-1; CDR3 protein: ASSLGPGETQY
J gene: TRBJ1-6; V gene: TRBV7-3; CDR3 protein: ASSLLGSYNSPLH
J gene: TRBJ2-7; V gene: TRBV5-1; CDR3 protein: ASSLDLRRPIRLAGGQEQY
J gene: TRBJ1-4; V gene: TRBV4-1; CDR3 protein: ASSPARSGKDEKLF
J gene: TRBJ2-7; V gene: TRBV19; CDR3 protein: ASTREASPSYEQY
J gene: TRBJ1-2; V gene: TRBV30; CDR3 protein: AWTLLNYGYT
J gene: TRBJ1-1; V gene: TRBV5-1; CDR3 protein: ASSRRTGGNTEAF
J gene: TRBJ2-2; V gene: TRBV21-1; CDR3 protein: ASSTPGQGGTGELF
J gene: TRBJ1-4; V gene: TRBV27; CDR3 protein: ASSLSSTTNEKLF
J gene: TRBJ2-5; V gene: TRBV7-2; CDR3 protein: ASSPGLLRETQY
J gene: TRBJ2-7; V gene: TRBV6-2/TRBV6-3; CDR3 protein: ASSPKNRVAYEQY
J gene: TRBJ1-2; V gene: TRBV19; CDR3 protein: ASVTESYGYT
J gene: TRBJ2-3; V gene: TRBV7-2; CDR3 protein: ASSLERGPDTQY
J gene: TRBJ1-5; V gene: TRBV7-6; CDR3 protein: ASSLGTGGNQPQH
J gene: TRBJ2-7; V gene: TRBV6-5; CDR3 protein: ASGQGREEQY